Shown below are 28 T cell receptor beta chains from a single sample sequenced in a study of Graves' ophthalmopathy and Graves' hyperthyroidism. Amplification from RNA transcripts yielded the TCR beta CDR3 regions. Following a first-round RT-PCR that used HTBI primers, a second-round multiplex PCR was carried out. TCRdb ran MiXCR on the multiplex PCR reads and lists one entry per CDR3 protein. The data contain about 740,000 distinct CDR3 sequences, 40% of them seen just once; the ten biggest clones take up 44%. Material for sequencing was peripheral blood. These receptors were taken from an adult man with Graves' ophthalmopathy.

For the CDR3, the DNA is TGTGCCACCAGTGACCCAGGGACAGGGGATACCATGATTTATGGCTACACCTTC. Protein product: CATSDPGTGDTMIYGYTF. The chain employs TRBV24-1 and TRBJ1-2, with 10 nucleotides matching TRBD1. The J segment lost 5 bases and the V segment lost 4 bases, leaving 15 bases of the junction unmatched. Germline loops: CDR1 KGHDR, CDR2 SFDVKD. This CDR3 comprises 18 residues.

In this sample, this clonotype turned up many times. This sequence joins TRBV7-2 and TRBJ2-7, with TRBD1 identical over 9 bases. Trimming at V came to 4 bases and at J to 6 bases, leaving 4 bases not matched to a gene. Germline CDR1 and CDR2: SGHTA and FQGNSA. The CDR3 is 13 amino acids. The CDR3 region has the DNA TGTGCCAGCAGCTGGGACAGGGTGAGCGAGCAGTACTTC. Translated, it gives CASSWDRVSEQYF.

The V and J genes are TRBV11-2 and TRBJ2-3; D possibly corresponds to TRBD2 (5 bases). The germline V and J ends were trimmed by 2 bases and 5 bases, with 17 bases remaining between them. This CDR3 spans 16 amino acids. Per the germline V gene, CDR1 is SGHAT and CDR2 is FQNNGV. The CDR3 bases are TGTGCCAGCAGCTTAAATCAGGAGGCGGGTATAGATACGCAGTATTTT. Its protein is CASSLNQEAGIDTQYF.

This chain links TRBV19 with TRBJ1-5; unclear D gene. In germline, CDR1 is LNHDA, CDR2 SQIVND (reference sequence). The CDR3 runs 13 residues. V gave up 3 bases and J gave up 7 bases, with 10 bases separating them. The CDR3 DNA sequence: TGTGCCAGTAGTATTAAGGCCGGGCAGCCCCAGCATTTT. Its protein product is CASSIKAGQPQHF. Together with reference TRBV19 and TRBJ1-5, the CDR3 gives the full variable domain: DGGITQSPKYLFRKEGQNVTLSCEQNLNHDAMYWYRQDPGQGLRLIYYSQIVNDFQKGDIAEGYSVSREKKESFPLTVTSAQKNPTAFYLCASSIKAGQPQHFGDGTRLSIL.

Notes on this clonotype: This may be a read error: a much more frequent sequence differs by one nucleotide. The chain links TRBV15 to TRBJ2-5, with TRBD1 as a possible D gene (6 bases). Germline CDR1 reads LNHNV; CDR2 reads YYDKDF (reference sequence). CDR3 length equals 15 residues. The CDR3 here is CATSINRATQGTQYF. The CDR3 bases are TGTGCCACCAGCATTAACAGGGCGACACAAGGGACCCAGTACTTC.

This clonotype has more than one count but fewer than ten. The V gene is TRBV7-2, the J gene TRBJ2-7, with 7 bases that match TRBD2. Germline CDR1 reads SGHTA; CDR2 reads FQGNSA. J gave up 4 bases and V 11 bases, and 14 bases lay outside the gene matches. The CDR3 runs 14 residues. CDR3 sequence: CAPSGPGVSYEQYF. CDR3 DNA: TGTGCCCCTAGCGGACCGGGCGTCTCGTACGAGCAGTACTTC.

The chain recombines TRBV20-1 with TRBJ2-7; D possibly corresponds to TRBD1 (5 bases). Germline V lookup: CDR1 DFQATT, CDR2 SNEGSKA (reference sequence). The length of the CDR3 is 13 residues. V lost 0 bases to trimming and J lost 5 bases, with 11 bases between them. Here the CDR3 reads CSARDVRVNEQYF. The CDR3 coding sequence is TGCAGTGCTAGAGACGTCAGGGTCAACGAGCAGTACTTC.

This clonotype appeared a single time. V gene TRBV10-3 combines with J gene TRBJ2-7, with D possibly called TRBD1 or TRBD2 (5 bases each). Germline V lookup: CDR1 ENHRY, CDR2 SYGVKD. CDR3 length equals 11 residues. Trimming cost V 6 bases and J 10 bases, with 13 bases left between them. CDR3 nucleotide sequence: TGTGCCATCAGGATGGGGGTGGATCAGTACTTC. Residues: CAIRMGVDQYF.

The sample holds a few counts of this clonotype. The V gene is TRBV19, the J gene TRBJ2-7; TRBD2 matches 13 bases. V lost 8 bases, J lost 5 bases, and 3 bases stayed unmatched. Germline values: CDR1 LNHDA, CDR2 SQIVND (reference sequence). This CDR3 is 13 amino acids long. The CDR3 DNA follows: TGTGCCAGTGGGACTAGCGGGACCAACGAGCAGTACTTC. It is translated as CASGTSGTNEQYF.

This chain joins TRBV7-8 and TRBJ2-7; D is tentatively TRBD1 or TRBD2 (5 bases each). V lost 1 base to trimming and J lost 2 bases, with 9 bases between them. CDR1 is SGHVS, CDR2 FQNEAQ, per germline. The CDR3 loop spans 14 amino acids. CDR3 sequence: CASSLVGAPYEQYF. The CDR3 DNA is TGTGCCAGCAGCTTAGTCGGGGCCCCCTACGAGCAGTACTTC.

This clonotype was observed a few times. The V gene is TRBV25-1, the J gene TRBJ2-3; D remains unclear. The CDR3 length is 15 residues. Trimming shortened V by 1 base and J by 1 base, and 9 bases separated the two germline ends. Germline CDR1 reads MGHDK; CDR2 reads SYGVNS. CDR3 amino acids: CASSEFGGGTDTQYF. CDR3 DNA: TGTGCCAGCAGTGAATTCGGCGGCGGCACAGATACGCAGTATTTT.

V usage is TRBV10-3 and J usage is TRBJ1-2; D not resolved. This CDR3 has 12 amino acids. The V end was cut by 8 bases, the J end by 8 bases, with 15 bases between. From germline, CDR1 is ENHRY and CDR2 SYGVKD. The CDR3 here is CAIAGSLWGYTF. DNA for the CDR3: TGTGCCATCGCGGGCAGTCTATGGGGCTACACCTTC.

The genes are TRBV7-6 and TRBJ1-3; D gene ambiguous. Germline CDR1 SGHVS, CDR2 FNYEAQ. The CDR3 consists of 15 residues. Deletions cut 8 bases from V and 0 bases from J, with 14 bases between. The DNA of the CDR3 is TGTGCCAGCTCGGGTGACGGACTCTCTGGAAACACCATATATTTT. This codes for CASSGDGLSGNTIYF. Supplemented by reference TRBV7-6 and TRBJ1-3, the full variable domain reads GAGVSQSPRYKVTKRGQDVALRCDPISGHVSLYWYRQALGQGPEFLTYFNYEAQQDKSGLPNDRFSAERPEGSISTLTIQRTEQRDSAMYRCASSGDGLSGNTIYFGEGSWLTVV.

V usage is TRBV24-1 and J usage is TRBJ1-5, with 12 bases matching TRBD1. In germline, CDR1 is KGHDR, CDR2 SFDVKD. The J segment lost 6 bases and the V segment lost 5 bases, leaving 7 bases of the junction unmatched. This CDR3 spans 16 amino acids. The CDR3, as DNA: TGTGCCACCAGTGTCCCAGGGACAGGGGGCTCTCAGCCCCAGCATTTT. It translates to CATSVPGTGGSQPQHF.

This clonotype showed up many times. The rearrangement uses TRBV29-1 and TRBJ2-2, with D unclear. V was cut by 5 bases and J by 1 base, with 8 bases left in between. Germline V gene sequence: CDR1 SQVTM, CDR2 ANQGSEA. The CDR3 consists of 13 residues. For the CDR3, the DNA is TGCAGCGTTCGAGATCGGAACACCGGGGAGCTGTTTTTT. This codes for CSVRDRNTGELFF.

The rearrangement links TRBV7-6 to TRBJ2-2; no clear D gene. The CDR3 spans 13 residues. Germline-derived CDR1 and CDR2 are SGHVS and FNYEAQ. The V end was cut by 1 base, the J end by 7 bases, with 7 bases between. CDR3 residues: CASSLDVYGELFF. The CDR3 DNA follows: TGTGCCAGCAGCTTAGACGTTTACGGGGAGCTGTTTTTT.

A single count supports this clonotype. The gene calls are TRBV2 and TRBJ1-2; D call uncertain. Germline CDR1 is SNHLY and CDR2 is FYNNEI. The CDR3 length is 14 residues. V shed 6 bases and J shed 3 bases, with 14 bases lying between them. The CDR3 DNA sequence: TGTGCCAGCAGACCCCACTGGCAGGACTATGGCTACACCTTC. Protein sequence: CASRPHWQDYGYTF.

The chain joins TRBV7-9 to TRBJ2-7; D is unclear. This CDR3 comprises 16 residues. Germline V gene sequence: CDR1 SEHNR, CDR2 FQNEAQ (reference sequence). Trimming left V 5 bases short and J 2 bases short, with 19 bases between. The CDR3 DNA follows: TGTGCCAGCAGCCGGCCGGTGAACGGAGATGCCTACGAGCAGTACTTC. Translated, it gives CASSRPVNGDAYEQYF.

The V call is TRBV29-1, the J call TRBJ1-1, with 8 bases matching TRBD1. Trimming at V came to 8 bases and at J to 1 base, leaving 9 bases not matched to a gene. The CDR3 has 14 residues. Germline CDR1 SQVTM, CDR2 ANQGSEA. The CDR3 spells CSMIGTGRNTEAFF. In nucleotides, the CDR3 is TGCAGCATGATCGGGACAGGCAGGAACACTGAAGCTTTCTTT.

As concerns this clonotype: This sequence may be a read error, since a much larger clone differs from it by one base. CDR3 in DNA: TGTGCCACCAGCAGAGATCAATTGGAGGGAAACGCTGAAGCTTTCTTT. It translates to CATSRDQLEGNAEAFF. The chain joins TRBV15 to TRBJ1-1, with D uncertain. The CDR3 contains 16 residues. Germline assignment: CDR1 LNHNV and CDR2 YYDKDF (reference sequence). Trimming shortened V by 0 bases and J by 6 bases, and 17 bases separated the two germline ends.

This clonotype was seen a few times. This chain joins TRBV5-1 and TRBJ1-2; TRBD1 matches at 9 bases. Germline-derived CDR1 and CDR2 are SGHRS and YFSETQ. CDR3 size: 15 residues. V dropped 4 bases and J dropped 5; count of bases not matched to a gene: 9. The CDR3 is CASSRNRQGGYGYTF. The CDR3 DNA sequence: TGCGCCAGCAGCCGAAATAGACAGGGGGGGTATGGCTACACCTTC.

Only one count was recorded for this clonotype. The rearrangement uses TRBV10-2 and TRBJ2-5, with D unresolved. Per the germline V gene, CDR1 is WSHSY and CDR2 is SAAADI. The CDR3 has 14 amino acids. Trimming took off 4 bases at V and 0 bases at J, with 9 bases between the two ends. CDR3 sequence: CASSVDPDQETQYF. The CDR3 DNA follows: TGCGCCAGCAGTGTAGACCCAGACCAAGAGACCCAGTACTTC.

This chain uses TRBV24-1 with TRBJ2-2; TRBD2 matches 13 bases. The CDR3 is 17 residues long. Germline loops: CDR1 KGHDR, CDR2 SFDVKD. V was clipped by 3 bases and J by 7 bases; unmatched bases: 7. CDR3 sequence reads: CATSDPPGTSGIGELFF. CDR3 coding DNA: TGTGCCACCAGTGATCCCCCCGGGACTAGCGGGATCGGGGAGCTGTTTTTT.

The chain employs TRBV2 and TRBJ1-4; no reliable D call. Germline assignment: CDR1 SNHLY and CDR2 FYNNEI. V shed 1 base and J shed 4 bases, with 10 bases lying between them. CDR3 length: 15 amino acids. The CDR3 nucleotides read TGTGCCAGCAGTGAAGAAGGTCTTAGTAATGAAAAACTGTTTTTT. Translating it yields CASSEEGLSNEKLFF.

The chain uses TRBV14 and TRBJ2-7; D uncertain. The CDR3 contains 13 residues. V was cut by 6 bases and J by 1 base, with 10 bases left in between. The germline gives CDR1 SGHDN, CDR2 FVKESK. CDR3 in amino acids: CASSLYGSYEQYF. DNA for the CDR3: TGTGCCAGCAGTCTTTATGGATCCTACGAGCAGTACTTC.

In this sample, this clonotype turned up a few times. The chain uses TRBV6-5 and TRBJ1-2; D remains unclear. V shed 0 bases and J shed 7 bases, with 15 bases lying between them. From germline, CDR1 is MNHEY and CDR2 SVGAGI. The CDR3 sequence is 15 residues long. Here the CDR3 reads CASSYSSIGGGGYTF. In DNA, the CDR3 is TGTGCCAGCAGTTACTCGTCTATCGGAGGTGGTGGCTACACCTTC.

This clonotype was observed at least ten times. This sequence joins TRBV29-1 and TRBJ2-5; 8 bases align to TRBD2. The junction had 3 bases not matched to a gene; V was cut back by 5 bases and J by 4 bases. Germline lookup yields CDR1 SQVTM and CDR2 ANQGSEA. The CDR3 length is 12 residues. The CDR3 loop is CSVPTSGETQYF. CDR3 coding DNA: TGCAGCGTTCCCACTAGCGGAGAGACCCAGTACTTC. Together with reference TRBV29-1 and TRBJ2-5, the CDR3 gives the full variable domain: SAVISQKPSRDICQRGTSLTIQCQVDSQVTMMFWYRQQPGQSLTLIATANQGSEATYESGFVIDKFPISRPNLTFSTLTVSNMSPEDSSIYLCSVPTSGETQYFGPGTRLLVL.

The chain joins TRBV10-3 to TRBJ2-3, with D perhaps being TRBD1 or TRBD2 (5 bases each). The CDR3 runs 16 residues. Germline V CDR1 and CDR2: ENHRY, SYGVKD. V was shortened by 10 bases and J by 0 bases, with 20 bases between the two germline ends. This CDR3 reads CASSGIRTSSTDTQYF. The CDR3 DNA is TGTGCCAGCAGCGGCATCCGGACATCTAGCACAGATACGCAGTATTTT.